This T cell receptor beta chain was sequenced during a study of post-analysis software for immune sequencing data. Study-level points and caveats: Four or five TRBV segments were significantly more frequent in patients than in controls. TRBV5-6, TRBV5-1 and TRBV20-1 were among these segments.

Unique molecular identifiers tagged the TCR beta cDNA libraries. TCRdb re-called the PCR reads through MiXCR, storing one row per CDR3 protein. The data contain a few hundred thousand distinct CDR3 sequences, 30% to 45% of them singletons. In regard to this clonotype: Its antigen remains unidentified.

From germline, CDR1 is KGHDR and CDR2 SFDVKD. Deletions cut 11 bases from V and 0 bases from J, with 16 bases between. This CDR3 spans 14 amino acids. Input material: blood. J is TRBJ2-7 and V is TRBV24-1; TRBD1 is a possible D gene (5 bases). This receptor was obtained from a girl aged 5-17 years with multiple sclerosis. The CDR3 nucleotides read TGTGCCAACATCACAGGTACAACCTCCTACGAGCAGTACTTC. This codes for CANITGTTSYEQYF.